This section outlines one T cell receptor beta chain sequence together with its context. Antigen specificity is unknown. The CDR3 is made up of 16 amino acids. Germline V lookup: CDR1 MDHEN, CDR2 SYDVKM. Trimming removed 2 bases from V and 9 bases from J; junction bases left unmatched: 10. This specimen comes from a study of cytomegalovirus exposure and HLA in healthy donors. 60 Vbeta and 13 Jbeta primers were used in PCR. Produced via immunoSEQ multiplex PCR; TCRdb's table is partial and in-frame only. The sample shows under 200,000 clones, 84% of them seen only once. Whole-study results and caveats: In a later analysis, HLA-associated beta chains showed higher expansion and lower generation probabilities than comparable chains.

The gene calls are TRBV28 and TRBJ2-1, with 10 nucleotides matching TRBD1. The TCR originated in a boy aged 5-17 years in good health and CMV-seronegative. Sequenced input: PBMCs. CDR3 nucleotides: TGTGCCAGCAGTTTAATCGACAGGGGGCGCGCGGTTGAGCAGTTCTTC. This encodes CASSLIDRGRAVEQFF.